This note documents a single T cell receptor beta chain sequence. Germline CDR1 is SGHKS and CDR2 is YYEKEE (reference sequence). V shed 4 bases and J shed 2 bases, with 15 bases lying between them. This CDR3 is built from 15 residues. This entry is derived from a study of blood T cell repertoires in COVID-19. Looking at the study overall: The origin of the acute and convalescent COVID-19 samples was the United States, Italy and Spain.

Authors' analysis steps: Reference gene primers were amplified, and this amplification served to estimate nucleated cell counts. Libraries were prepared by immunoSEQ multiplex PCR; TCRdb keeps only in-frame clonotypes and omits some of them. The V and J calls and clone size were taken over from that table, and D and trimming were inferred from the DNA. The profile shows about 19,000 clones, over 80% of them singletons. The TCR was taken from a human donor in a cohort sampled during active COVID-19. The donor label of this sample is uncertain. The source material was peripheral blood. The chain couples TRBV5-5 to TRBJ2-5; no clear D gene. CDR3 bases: TGTGCCAGCAGCCCCCCGAACAGCTTACAAGAGACCCAGTACTTC. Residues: CASSPPNSLQETQYF.